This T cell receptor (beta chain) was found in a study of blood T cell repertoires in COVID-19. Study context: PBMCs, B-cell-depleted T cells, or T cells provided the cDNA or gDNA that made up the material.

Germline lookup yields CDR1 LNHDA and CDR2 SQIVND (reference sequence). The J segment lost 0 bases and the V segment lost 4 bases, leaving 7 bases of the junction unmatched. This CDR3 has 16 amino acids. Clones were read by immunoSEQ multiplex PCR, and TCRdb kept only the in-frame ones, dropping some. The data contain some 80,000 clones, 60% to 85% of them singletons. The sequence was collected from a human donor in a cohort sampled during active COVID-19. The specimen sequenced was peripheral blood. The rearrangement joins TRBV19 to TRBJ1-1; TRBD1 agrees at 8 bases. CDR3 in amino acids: CASSRGQGEMNTEAFF. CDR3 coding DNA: TGTGCCAGTAGTAGAGGACAGGGTGAGATGAACACTGAAGCTTTCTTT.